This T cell receptor (beta chain) was found in a study of radiation and T cells in renal cell carcinoma. V was cut by 0 bases and J by 4 bases, with 13 bases left in between. Germline loops: CDR1 SGHVS, CDR2 FQNEAQ. The CDR3 runs 16 residues. The data were produced by immunoSEQ multiplex PCR, yet TCRdb's version contains in-frame clones alone and is incomplete. The data contain fewer than 200,000 clones, 88% of them singletons. The sample's time point: blood 4 weeks post-SBRT, at nephrectomy. Described treatment: 15 Gy SBRT to primary tumor, nephrectomy 4 weeks later. Nephrectomy followed 15 Gy stereotactic body radiation by 4 weeks. The patient's renal cell carcinoma had clear cell pathology.

The material was blood, obtained from a patient whose treatment included radiotherapy and nephrectomy. The chain recombines TRBV7-8 with TRBJ1-3; D possibly corresponds to TRBD1 (5 bases). The TCR sequence derives from a woman aged 45-65 years with renal cell carcinoma. DNA for the CDR3: TGTGCCAGCAGCTTAGCCCCTATGACAGAAGGAAACACCATATATTTT. It specifies CASSLAPMTEGNTIYF.